This is a list of T cell receptor beta chains from one sample in a study of STAT3 mutations in large granular lymphocyte leukemia. Libraries were prepared by immunoSEQ multiplex PCR; TCRdb keeps only in-frame clonotypes and omits some of them. The sample carries 2,000 to 3,000 clones, roughly two thirds recorded once. Sample: peripheral blood mononuclear cells. The receptors were gathered from a woman in her forties or fifties with T-cell large granular lymphocyte leukemia. Some clones in this sample may be carry-over from other donors' samples. Each CDR3 is given with its conserved first and last residue. The D gene is left open where the match is weak. Only some rows state a clone size, as once, few, many or a class for expanded clones.

j_gene | abundance | v_gene | d_gene | CDR3nt | CDR3aa
TRBJ1-1 | NA | TRBV7-9 | TRBD1 | TGTGCCAGCAGCCTACAGGGGAGAGGTCGCACTGAAGCTTTCTTT | CASSLQGRGRTEAFF
TRBJ2-7 | NA | TRBV6-6 | NA | TGTGCCAGCAGCGGGGCGATCGAGCAGTACTTC | CASSGAIEQYF
TRBJ1-5 | NA | TRBV7-2 | NA | TGTGCCAGCAGCTTGGGCAGGGGCCCCCAGCATTTT | CASSLGRGPQHF
TRBJ2-5 | NA | TRBV5-1 | TRBD2 | TGCGCCAGCAGCAAACTAGCGGGAGGGCCTTCGGGGCAAGAGACCCAGTACTTC | CASSKLAGGPSGQETQYF
TRBJ2-5 | NA | TRBV5-1 | TRBD2 | TGCGCCAGCAGCTTGGGGCCCGGGGGGGAGACCCAGTACTTC | CASSLGPGGETQYF
TRBJ1-2 | few | TRBV18 | TRBD1 | TGTGCCAGCTCATTGGGACAGGAGGATGGCTACACCTTC | CASSLGQEDGYTF
TRBJ2-5 | few | TRBV6-6 | TRBD2 | TGTGCCAGCGGGTTGGGCGGGAGAGAGACCCAGTACTTC | CASGLGGRETQYF
TRBJ1-2 | NA | TRBV4-3 | TRBD1 | TGCGCCAGCAGCCAAGAGACCGACAGGGGGCCCTATGGCTACACCTTC | CASSQETDRGPYGYTF
TRBJ1-2 | NA | TRBV7-9 | NA | TGTGCCAGCAGCTTAGGGGGCTTCTATGGCTACACCTTC | CASSLGGFYGYTF
TRBJ2-3 | few | TRBV2 | NA | TGTGCCAGCAGTGACAGGGGAGCTTTCGATACGCAGTATTTT | CASSDRGAFDTQYF
TRBJ2-7 | NA | TRBV5-1 | TRBD1 | TGCGCCAGCAGCCCTGGACAGGGGGCGCGCGAGCAGTACTTC | CASSPGQGAREQYF
TRBJ1-5 | NA | TRBV18 | NA | TGTGCCAGCTCACCAGGAGCTAATCAGCCCCAGCATTTT | CASSPGANQPQHF
TRBJ1-2 | NA | TRBV6-5 | NA | TGTGCCAGCAGCCCCGGACAGACGTTATATGGCTACACCTTC | CASSPGQTLYGYTF
TRBJ2-1 | NA | TRBV5-1 | NA | TGCGCCAGCAGCTTGGACACGTCAAGAGGGCAGTTCTTC | CASSLDTSRGQFF
TRBJ1-2 | few | TRBV5-4 | NA | TGTGCCAGCAGCGCGGCTAACTATGGCTACACCTTC | CASSAANYGYTF
TRBJ2-3 | NA | TRBV30 | NA | TGTGCCGACTTGGGAGATACGCAGTATTTT | CADLGDTQYF
TRBJ1-2 | NA | TRBV5-6 | NA | TGTGCCAGCAGCTCCGGACAAGCTAACTATGGCTACACCTTC | CASSSGQANYGYTF
TRBJ1-4 | once | TRBV5-6 | NA | TGTGCCAGCAGCTTTCGACAGAATAATGAAAAACTGTTTTTT | CASSFRQNNEKLFF
TRBJ2-7 | few | TRBV10-3 | NA | TGTGCCATCATGAGAGGTGCCTCCTACGAGCAGTACTTC | CAIMRGASYEQYF
TRBJ1-2 | NA | TRBV29-1 | TRBD1 | TGCAGCGTAGGACAGGGGGTGAACTATGGCTACACCTTC | CSVGQGVNYGYTF
TRBJ1-5 | few | TRBV6-6 | TRBD1 | TGTGCCATCTCGGGACAGGGTGGCAATCAGCCCCAGCATTTT | CAISGQGGNQPQHF
TRBJ2-1 | few | TRBV25-1 | NA | TGTGCCAGCAGTCGACCGGACACTATCAATGAGCAGTTCTTC | CASSRPDTINEQFF
TRBJ1-1 | NA | TRBV5-6 | NA | TGTGCCAGCAGCTTGAGGGTCCCAGGGGTACGGAGGGTGAACACTGAAGCTTTCTTT | CASSLRVPGVRRVNTEAFF
TRBJ1-2 | NA | TRBV5-3 | NA | TGTGCCAGAAGCTCCCGGGACACCCTTAACTATGGCTACACCTTC | CARSSRDTLNYGYTF
TRBJ2-5 | NA | TRBV5-6 | TRBD2 | TGTGCCAGCAGCTGGACGGGGGGGGAGACCCAGTACTTC | CASSWTGGETQYF
TRBJ1-1 | NA | TRBV7-9 | NA | TGTGCCAGCAGCTTAGGGTTAGGACCGAACACTGAAGCTTTCTTT | CASSLGLGPNTEAFF
TRBJ2-4 | NA | TRBV30 | TRBD1 | TGTGCCTGGAGTGTGAAAGGGGGCGGAAAAAACATTCAGTACTTC | CAWSVKGGGKNIQYF
TRBJ2-7 | NA | TRBV4-3 | NA | TGCGCCAGCAGCCAAGATGGCGGGATTGACGAGCAGTACTTC | CASSQDGGIDEQYF
TRBJ1-2 | NA | TRBV18 | NA | TGTGCCAGCTCTCTACTCAACGGGGGGGAGTATGGCTACACCTTC | CASSLLNGGEYGYTF
TRBJ1-5 | few | TRBV6-4 | NA | TGTGCCAGCAGCCAAAATACAGGGTCTCCCCAGCATTTT | CASSQNTGSPQHF
TRBJ1-2 | NA | TRBV5-4 | NA | TGTGCCAGCAGCGACCCCCCCACAGGGCTCTATGGCTACACCTTC | CASSDPPTGLYGYTF
TRBJ1-3 | NA | TRBV5-4 | NA | TGTGCCAGCAGCTCCCCATCAGGATCTGGAAACACCATATATTTT | CASSSPSGSGNTIYF
TRBJ2-7 | NA | TRBV30 | NA | TGTGCCTGGACCCAACGGAAGGGGTCCCCCTACGAGCAGTACTTC | CAWTQRKGSPYEQYF
TRBJ2-3 | NA | TRBV18 | TRBD1 | TGTGCCAGCTCACCGACAGGGGTTTTAACGACGCAGTATTTT | CASSPTGVLTTQYF
TRBJ2-3 | NA | TRBV5-4 | NA | TGTGCCAGCAGCTATCGACAGGCCCCCACAGATACGCAGTATTTT | CASSYRQAPTDTQYF
TRBJ2-7 | NA | TRBV5-6 | NA | TGTGCCAGCAGCTTGGAGGCTAGCCCTTCGGAGCAGTACTTC | CASSLEASPSEQYF
TRBJ2-7 | few | TRBV5-1 | NA | TGCGCCAGCAGCTTGAAGCCTAACGAGCAGTACTTC | CASSLKPNEQYF
TRBJ2-4 | NA | TRBV7-9 | NA | TGTGCCAGCAGAAGCTTAGCCAAAAACATTCAGTACTTC | CASRSLAKNIQYF
TRBJ2-3 | few | TRBV5-1 | TRBD1 | TGCGCCAGCAGCCCGGGACAGGGACACACAGATACGCAGTATTTT | CASSPGQGHTDTQYF
TRBJ1-1 | NA | TRBV18 | TRBD1 | TGTGCCAGCTCACCCCAGACAGGGTTCGCTGAAGCTTTCTTT | CASSPQTGFAEAFF
TRBJ1-5 | few | TRBV10-3 | NA | TGTGCCATCAGCATCACAGGAGATAGCAATCAGCCCCAGCATTTT | CAISITGDSNQPQHF
TRBJ1-1 | NA | TRBV5-4 | NA | TGTGCCAGCAGCTCACCAATGAACACTGAAGCTTTCTTT | CASSSPMNTEAFF
TRBJ1-5 | few | TRBV30 | NA | TGTGCCTGGAGTGTAGACTCTGGGGGGAATCAGCCCCAGCATTTT | CAWSVDSGGNQPQHF
TRBJ1-5 | NA | TRBV2 | NA | TGTGCCAGCAGTGAAGGTATGGTGTGGAATAGCAATCAGCCCCAGCATTTT | CASSEGMVWNSNQPQHF
TRBJ2-1 | NA | TRBV7-9 | TRBD2 | TGTGCCAGCACCACTTCGGGTGGGAGCGGGAGGAATGAGCAGTTCTTC | CASTTSGGSGRNEQFF
TRBJ1-1 | NA | TRBV18 | TRBD1 | TGTGCCAGCTCACCCGGACAGGGGGCGAGAACTGAAGCTTTCTTT | CASSPGQGARTEAFF
TRBJ2-7 | NA | TRBV2 | TRBD1 | TGTGCCAGCCGGAGAGGACAGGCTACCTACGAGCAGTACTTC | CASRRGQATYEQYF
TRBJ2-7 | few | TRBV6-1 | NA | TGTGCCATCACAGTCACGGGGGTGGCCCACGAGCAGTACTTC | CAITVTGVAHEQYF
TRBJ2-7 | NA | TRBV6-5 | NA | TGTGCCAGCACCGAAAGTTACGGTAGGGAGCACGAGCAGTACTTC | CASTESYGREHEQYF
TRBJ2-7 | NA | TRBV7-9 | NA | TGTGCCAGCAGCTTAGCCTTGGTGGAAAGGTACGAGCAGTACTTC | CASSLALVERYEQYF
TRBJ1-5 | NA | TRBV30 | NA | TGTGCCTGGAGTGGAGGGCACTCTAGCAATCAGCCCCAGCATTTT | CAWSGGHSSNQPQHF
TRBJ2-7 | NA | TRBV5-1 | NA | TGCGCCAGCAGCTCCCAGGGGAATAATCGGTACGAGCAGTACTTC | CASSSQGNNRYEQYF
TRBJ2-1 | NA | TRBV21-1 | NA | TGTGCCAGCAGCGACCTAGCGGGTATGCTCGGTCGGCAGTTCTTC | CASSDLAGMLGRQFF